Listed below are T cell receptor beta chains from one sample, sequenced in a study of cytomegalovirus exposure and HLA in healthy donors. Clones were sequenced by immunoSEQ multiplex PCR, and TCRdb holds only the in-frame ones, with some missing. The sample gives roughly 100,000 clones, around three quarters of which show up once; 4% to 5.5% is in the top ten. Sequenced sample: PBMCs. The receptors originated from a man aged 25-45 years in good health and CMV-seropositive. Both conserved end residues are part of each CDR3. A D gene is named only where the DNA matches it firmly. Some rows have no size entry. The others give once, few or many, or a class for an expanded clone.

TRBV6-6	-	-	TRBJ2-1	CATRPGTSYNEQFF	TGTGCCACCCGGCCCGGGACATCCTACAATGAGCAGTTCTTC
TRBV5-6	-	-	TRBJ2-6	CASSAGGTVGGANVLTF	TGTGCCAGCAGCGCAGGAGGGACAGTGGGTGGGGCCAACGTCCTGACTTTC
TRBV6-5	-	-	TRBJ1-1	CASSYLALTRDTEAFF	TGTGCCAGCAGTTACTTAGCTCTAACCAGGGATACTGAAGCTTTCTTT
TRBV6-5	-	-	TRBJ2-5	CASSTGNGETQYF	TGTGCCAGCAGTACAGGGAATGGGGAGACCCAGTACTTC
TRBV2	once	TRBD1	TRBJ1-2	CASSENRGNGYTF	TGTGCCAGCAGTGAAAACAGGGGGAATGGCTACACCTTC
TRBV28	-	-	TRBJ1-1	CASKDKNTEAFF	TGTGCCAGCAAGGACAAGAACACTGAAGCTTTCTTT
TRBV6-1	-	TRBD1	TRBJ1-2	CASRGTGINGYTF	TGTGCCAGCAGGGGGACAGGGATTAATGGCTACACCTTC
TRBV7-9	-	-	TRBJ1-2	CSSSSGTLKHTF	TGTTCCAGCAGCAGCGGGACCCTAAAGCACACCTTC
TRBV5-6	-	-	TRBJ1-1	CASSRGAAVLTEAFF	TGTGCCAGCAGCCGGGGGGCAGCCGTCCTCACTGAAGCTTTCTTT
TRBV7-8	-	TRBD2	TRBJ2-1	CASSSSGGLVYNEQFF	TGTGCCAGCAGCTCTAGCGGGGGTCTCGTCTACAATGAGCAGTTCTTC
TRBV5-5	once	-	TRBJ1-4	CASTQEEVLATNEKLFF	TGTGCCAGCACCCAAGAGGAGGTCTTGGCGACTAATGAAAAACTGTTTTTT
TRBV25-1	-	TRBD1	TRBJ1-6	CASSQPGQGASPLHF	TGTGCCAGCAGTCAACCGGGACAGGGTGCTTCACCCCTCCACTTT
TRBV18	-	-	TRBJ1-2	CASSPRGGGEDGYTF	TGTGCCAGCTCACCACGAGGTGGGGGCGAGGATGGCTACACCTTC
TRBV6-5	-	TRBD2	TRBJ2-3	CASEELGLRTDTQYF	TGTGCCAGCGAGGAGCTGGGACTACGCACAGATACGCAGTATTTT
TRBV5-1	few	-	TRBJ2-3	CASSPLAGTDTQYF	TGCGCCAGCAGCCCCTTAGCGGGCACAGATACGCAGTATTTT
TRBV5-6	-	-	TRBJ1-2	CASSLRGIGYGYTF	TGTGCCAGCAGCTTGCGGGGGATCGGGTATGGCTACACCTTC
TRBV27	-	TRBD1	TRBJ1-5	CASSSLAGGNQPQHF	TGTGCCAGCAGTTCCCTGGCAGGGGGGAATCAGCCCCAGCATTTT
TRBV2	-	TRBD2	TRBJ2-4	CASSRTSARLDIQYF	TGTGCCAGCAGCAGGACTAGCGCTCGTTTGGACATTCAGTACTTC
TRBV4-1	-	-	TRBJ2-3	CASSQERLARDTQYF	TGCGCCAGCAGCCAAGAACGTCTAGCTAGAGATACGCAGTATTTT
TRBV25-1	-	-	TRBJ2-1	CASYGQGSNEQFF	TGTGCCAGCTATGGGCAAGGTTCCAATGAGCAGTTCTTC
TRBV7-9	few	-	TRBJ2-5	CASSQGGLAEETQYF	TGTGCCAGCAGCCAAGGGGGGCTAGCGGAAGAGACCCAGTACTTC
TRBV5-8	-	-	TRBJ1-6	CASSPRKGISPLHF	TGTGCCAGCAGCCCCAGAAAGGGGATATCACCCCTCCACTTT
TRBV5-4	-	TRBD1	TRBJ1-2	CASSTSGTGGGYTF	TGTGCCAGCAGCACCTCCGGGACAGGCGGTGGCTACACCTTC
TRBV10-3	-	TRBD1	TRBJ1-4	CAISEMRLKDRGREKLFF	TGTGCCATCAGTGAGATGAGATTAAAGGACAGGGGGCGTGAGAAACTGTTTTTT
TRBV28	-	-	TRBJ1-2	CASGERINYGYTF	TGTGCCAGCGGAGAACGGATCAACTATGGCTACACCTTC
TRBV13	-	TRBD1	TRBJ2-7	CASSGQGYEQYF	TGTGCCAGCAGCGGACAGGGCTACGAGCAGTACTTC
TRBV10-3	-	TRBD1	TRBJ1-1	CAISGGTGGIESEAFF	TGTGCCATCAGTGGCGGGACAGGGGGCATTGAATCTGAAGCTTTCTTT
TRBV5-1	-	-	TRBJ1-1	CASSLDWGSTEAFF	TGCGCCAGCAGCTTGGATTGGGGCAGCACTGAAGCTTTCTTT
TRBV7-9	-	TRBD1	TRBJ1-4	CASSPSGGNEKLFF	TGTGCCAGCAGTCCTTCAGGGGGGAACGAAAAACTGTTTTTT
TRBV5-6	-	-	TRBJ2-5	CASSLSQGGLTQYF	TGTGCCAGCAGCTTGAGTCAGGGGGGATTGACCCAGTACTTC
TRBV30	few	-	TRBJ2-6	CACSRSQQPGANVLTF	TGTGCCTGTAGCCGGAGCCAGCAACCCGGGGCCAACGTCCTGACTTTC
TRBV15	-	-	TRBJ1-5	CATSREGQGGQPQHF	TGTGCCACCAGCAGAGAGGGTCAGGGAGGTCAGCCCCAGCATTTT
TRBV27	-	-	TRBJ1-5	CASSLGSGNQPQHF	TGTGCCAGCAGTTTAGGGAGCGGCAATCAGCCCCAGCATTTT
TRBV2	-	-	TRBJ2-2	CASCKQEGTGELFF	TGTGCCAGTTGTAAGCAAGAGGGCACCGGGGAGCTGTTTTTT
TRBV29-1	-	TRBD1	TRBJ2-7	CSAWTGRYEQYF	TGCAGCGCTTGGACAGGGAGGTACGAGCAGTACTTC
TRBV5-6	-	TRBD1	TRBJ2-7	CASSFLDRGEQYF	TGTGCCAGCAGCTTCTTAGACAGGGGCGAGCAGTACTTC
TRBV9	-	TRBD2	TRBJ2-7	CASSTSSGSYEQYF	TGTGCCAGCAGCACATCTAGCGGGAGTTACGAGCAGTACTTC
TRBV5-6	few	TRBD1	TRBJ1-2	CASSPDRGMGYGYTF	TGTGCCAGCAGCCCGGACAGGGGTATGGGCTATGGCTACACCTTC
TRBV29-1	few	TRBD1	TRBJ1-1	CSVRDRVEAFF	TGCAGCGTCCGGGACAGGGTTGAAGCTTTCTTT
TRBV6-1	few	TRBD1	TRBJ2-5	CASSPETGQETQYF	TGTGCCAGCAGTCCTGAGACAGGGCAAGAGACCCAGTACTTC
TRBV13	-	-	TRBJ1-4	CASSSSDAVKNEKLFF	TGTGCCAGCAGCTCAAGCGATGCAGTCAAAAATGAAAAACTGTTTTTT
TRBV15	-	-	TRBJ2-6	CATSPQGGSGANVLTF	TGTGCCACCAGCCCTCAGGGGGGCTCTGGGGCCAACGTCCTGACTTTC
TRBV19	-	-	TRBJ2-3	CASSTGQYTDTQYF	TGTGCCAGTAGTACTGGACAGTACACAGATACGCAGTATTTT
TRBV18	-	-	TRBJ2-7	CASSPDRGLSSYEQYF	TGTGCCAGCTCACCGGATAGGGGACTGAGCTCCTACGAGCAGTACTTC